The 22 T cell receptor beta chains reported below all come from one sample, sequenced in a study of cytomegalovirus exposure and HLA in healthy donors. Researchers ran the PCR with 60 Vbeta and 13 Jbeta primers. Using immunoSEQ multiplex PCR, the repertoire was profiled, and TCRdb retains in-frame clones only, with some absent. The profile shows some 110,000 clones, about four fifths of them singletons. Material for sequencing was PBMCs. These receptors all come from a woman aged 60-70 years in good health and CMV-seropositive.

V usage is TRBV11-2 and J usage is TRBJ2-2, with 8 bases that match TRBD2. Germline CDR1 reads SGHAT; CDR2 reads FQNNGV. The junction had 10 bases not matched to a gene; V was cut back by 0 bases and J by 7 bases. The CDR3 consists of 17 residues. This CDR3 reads CASSLDLTGGAHGELFF. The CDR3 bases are TGTGCCAGCAGCTTAGATCTGACCGGGGGGGCGCACGGGGAGCTGTTTTTT.

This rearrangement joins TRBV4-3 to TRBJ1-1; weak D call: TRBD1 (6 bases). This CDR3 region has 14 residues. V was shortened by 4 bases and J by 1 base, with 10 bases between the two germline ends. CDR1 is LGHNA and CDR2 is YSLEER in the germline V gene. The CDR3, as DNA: TGCGCCAGCAGCCTCCAACAGGGGAACACTGAAGCTTTCTTT. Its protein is CASSLQQGNTEAFF.

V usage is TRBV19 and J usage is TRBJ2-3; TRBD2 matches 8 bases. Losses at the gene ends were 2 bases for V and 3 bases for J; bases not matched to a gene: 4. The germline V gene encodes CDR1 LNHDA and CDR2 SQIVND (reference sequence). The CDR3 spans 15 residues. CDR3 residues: CASSIYSGKTDTQYF. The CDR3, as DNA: TGTGCCAGTAGTATATATAGCGGGAAGACAGATACGCAGTATTTT.

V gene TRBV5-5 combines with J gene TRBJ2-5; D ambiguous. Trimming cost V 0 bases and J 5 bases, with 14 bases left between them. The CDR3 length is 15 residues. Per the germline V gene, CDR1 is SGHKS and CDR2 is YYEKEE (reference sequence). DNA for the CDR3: TGTGCCAGCAGCTTGGTTGGCATATTCGGGGAGACCCAGTACTTC. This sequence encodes CASSLVGIFGETQYF. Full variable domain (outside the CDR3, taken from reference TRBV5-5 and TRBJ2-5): DAGVTQSPTHLIKTRGQQVTLRCSPISGHKSVSWYQQVLGQGPQFIFQYYEKEERGRGNFPDRFSARQFPNYSSELNVNALLLGDSALYLCASSLVGIFGETQYFGPGTRLLVL.

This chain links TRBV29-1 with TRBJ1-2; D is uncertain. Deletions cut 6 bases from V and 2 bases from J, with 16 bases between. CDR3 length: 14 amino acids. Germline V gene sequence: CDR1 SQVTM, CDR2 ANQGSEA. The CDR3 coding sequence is TGCAGCGTGTTCAAGGAGGAAGTGAACTATGGCTACACCTTC. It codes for CSVFKEEVNYGYTF.

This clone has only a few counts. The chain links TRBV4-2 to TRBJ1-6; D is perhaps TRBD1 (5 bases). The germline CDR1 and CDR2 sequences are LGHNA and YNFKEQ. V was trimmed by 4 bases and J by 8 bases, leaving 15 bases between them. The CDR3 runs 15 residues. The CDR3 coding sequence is TGTGCCAGCAGCCCGGGACTCAATTTGGATTCACCCCTCCACTTT. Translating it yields CASSPGLNLDSPLHF.

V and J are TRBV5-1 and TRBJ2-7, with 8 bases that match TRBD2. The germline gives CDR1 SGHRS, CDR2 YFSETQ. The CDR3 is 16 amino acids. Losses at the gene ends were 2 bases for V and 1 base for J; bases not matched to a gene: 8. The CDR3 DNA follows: TGCGCCAGCAGCTTTACAAGCGGGGGCGCTTCCTACGAGCAGTACTTC. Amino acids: CASSFTSGGASYEQYF.

The CDR3, as DNA: TGTGCCAGCAAACGGGAGGACGGCAATCAGCCCCAGCATTTT. Protein sequence: CASKREDGNQPQHF. The J gene is TRBJ1-5, the V gene TRBV2; D is unclear. Trimming cost V 7 bases and J 2 bases, with 12 bases left between them. Germline-derived CDR1 and CDR2 are SNHLY and FYNNEI. The CDR3 is made up of 14 amino acids.

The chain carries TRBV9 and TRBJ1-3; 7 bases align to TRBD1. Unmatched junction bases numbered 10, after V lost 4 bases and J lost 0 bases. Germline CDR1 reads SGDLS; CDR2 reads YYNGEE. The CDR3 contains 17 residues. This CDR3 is CASSHRQGQSSGNTIYF. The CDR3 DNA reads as TGTGCCAGCAGCCATCGACAGGGTCAGAGCTCTGGAAACACCATATATTTT.

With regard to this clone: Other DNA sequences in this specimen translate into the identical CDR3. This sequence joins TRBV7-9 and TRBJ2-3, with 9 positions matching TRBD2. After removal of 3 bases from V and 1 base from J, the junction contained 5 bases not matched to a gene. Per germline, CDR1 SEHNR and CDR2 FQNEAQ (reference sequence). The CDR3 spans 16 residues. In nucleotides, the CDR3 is TGTGCCAGCAGCTTGGGGCTAGCGGGACGCACAGATACGCAGTATTTT. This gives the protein CASSLGLAGRTDTQYF. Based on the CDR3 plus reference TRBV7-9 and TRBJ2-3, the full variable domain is DTGVSQNPRHKITKRGQNVTFRCDPISEHNRLYWYRQTLGQGPEFLTYFQNEAQLEKSRLLSDRFSAERPKGSFSTLEIQRTEQGDSAMYLCASSLGLAGRTDTQYFGPGTRLTVL.

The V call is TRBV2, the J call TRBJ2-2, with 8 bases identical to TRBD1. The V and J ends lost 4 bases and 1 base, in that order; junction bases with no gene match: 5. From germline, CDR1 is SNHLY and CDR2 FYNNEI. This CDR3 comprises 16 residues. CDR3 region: CASSVTGALNTGELFF. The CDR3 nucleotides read TGTGCCAGCAGTGTGACAGGGGCCCTGAACACCGGGGAGCTGTTTTTT.

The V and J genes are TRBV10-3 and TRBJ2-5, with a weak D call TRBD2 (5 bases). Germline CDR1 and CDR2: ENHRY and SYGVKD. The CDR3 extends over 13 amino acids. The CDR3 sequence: CAPSIGGRGTQYF. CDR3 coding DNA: TGTGCTCCATCAATAGGAGGTCGGGGGACCCAGTACTTC.

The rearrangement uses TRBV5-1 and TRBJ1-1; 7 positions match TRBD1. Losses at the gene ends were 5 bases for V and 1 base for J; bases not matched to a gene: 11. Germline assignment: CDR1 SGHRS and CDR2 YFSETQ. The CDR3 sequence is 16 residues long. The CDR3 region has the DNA TGCGCCAGCAGTTCCCCCTCGGACAGGAAGAACACTGAAGCTTTCTTT. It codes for CASSSPSDRKNTEAFF.

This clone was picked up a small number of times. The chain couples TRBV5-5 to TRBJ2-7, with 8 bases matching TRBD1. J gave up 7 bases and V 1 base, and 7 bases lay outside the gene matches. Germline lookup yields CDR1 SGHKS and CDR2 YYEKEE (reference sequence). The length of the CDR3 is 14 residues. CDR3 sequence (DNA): TGTGCCAGCAGCTTGAATCAGGGGGCGAGGGAGCAGTACTTC. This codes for CASSLNQGAREQYF.

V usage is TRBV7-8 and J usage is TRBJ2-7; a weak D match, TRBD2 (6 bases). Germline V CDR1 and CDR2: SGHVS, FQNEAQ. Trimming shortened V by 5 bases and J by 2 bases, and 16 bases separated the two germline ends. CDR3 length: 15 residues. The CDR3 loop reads CASSRRADQPYEQYF. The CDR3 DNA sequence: TGTGCCAGCAGCAGGAGGGCGGACCAGCCCTACGAGCAGTACTTC.

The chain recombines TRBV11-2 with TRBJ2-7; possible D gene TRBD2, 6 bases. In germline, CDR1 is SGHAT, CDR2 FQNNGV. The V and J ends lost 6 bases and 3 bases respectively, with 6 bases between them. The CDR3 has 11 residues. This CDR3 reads CASRGGYEQYF. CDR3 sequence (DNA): TGTGCCAGCAGGGGGGGCTACGAGCAGTACTTC.

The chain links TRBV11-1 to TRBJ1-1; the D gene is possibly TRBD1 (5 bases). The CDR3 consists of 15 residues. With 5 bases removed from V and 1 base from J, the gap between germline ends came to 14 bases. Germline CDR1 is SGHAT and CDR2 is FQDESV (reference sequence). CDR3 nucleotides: TGTGCCAGCAGCCCCCAGGGCTATAAGAACACTGAAGCTTTCTTT. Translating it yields CASSPQGYKNTEAFF.

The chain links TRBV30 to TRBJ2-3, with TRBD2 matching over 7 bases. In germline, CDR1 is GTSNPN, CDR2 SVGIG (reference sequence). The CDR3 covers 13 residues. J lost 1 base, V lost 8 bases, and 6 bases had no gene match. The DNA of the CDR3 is TGTGCCCGTTCTAGCGGAGGCACAGATACGCAGTATTTT. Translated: CARSSGGTDTQYF.

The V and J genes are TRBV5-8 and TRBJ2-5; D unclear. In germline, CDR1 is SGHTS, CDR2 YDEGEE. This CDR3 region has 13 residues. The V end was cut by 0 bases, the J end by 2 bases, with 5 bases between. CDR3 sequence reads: CASSLVRQETQYF. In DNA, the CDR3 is TGTGCCAGCAGCTTGGTGCGGCAAGAGACCCAGTACTTC. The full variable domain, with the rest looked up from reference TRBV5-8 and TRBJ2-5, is EAGVTQSPTHLIKTRGQQATLRCSPISGHTSVYWYQQALGLGLQFLLWYDEGEERNRGNFPPRFSGRQFPNYSSELNVNALELEDSALYLCASSLVRQETQYFGPGTRLLVL.

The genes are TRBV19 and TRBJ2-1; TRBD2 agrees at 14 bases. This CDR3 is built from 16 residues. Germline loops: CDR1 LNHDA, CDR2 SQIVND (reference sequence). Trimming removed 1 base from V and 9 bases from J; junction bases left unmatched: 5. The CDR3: CASSIGGTSGSFEQFF. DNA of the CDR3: TGTGCCAGTAGTATAGGGGGGACTAGCGGGAGTTTTGAGCAGTTCTTC.

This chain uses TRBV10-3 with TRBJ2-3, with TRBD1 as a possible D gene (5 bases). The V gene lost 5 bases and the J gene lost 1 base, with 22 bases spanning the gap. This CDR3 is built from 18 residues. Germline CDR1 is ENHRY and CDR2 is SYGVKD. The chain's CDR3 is CAISPGLGNPSGTDTQYF. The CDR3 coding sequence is TGTGCCATCAGTCCAGGGTTGGGCAATCCTTCAGGCACAGATACGCAGTATTTT.

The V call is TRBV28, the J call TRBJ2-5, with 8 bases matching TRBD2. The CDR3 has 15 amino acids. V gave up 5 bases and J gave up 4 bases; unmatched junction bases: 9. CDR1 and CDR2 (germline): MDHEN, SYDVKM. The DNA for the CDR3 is TGTGCCAGCAGTCCTCCCCGGGGGGGCCGAGAGACCCAGTACTTC. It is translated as CASSPPRGGRETQYF.